The clone carrying this T cell receptor beta chain was detected ten times or more. Its antigen is still unknown. This sample stems from a study of T-cell memory formation after mild COVID-19. The V gene lost 4 bases and the J gene lost 4 bases, with 12 bases spanning the gap. Germline V gene sequence: CDR1 SGHDT, CDR2 YYEEEE. The CDR3 runs 14 residues. It was 5'RACE with constant-segment primers that produced the TCR alpha and TCR beta cDNA libraries, which carried sample barcodes and UMIs. TCRdb independently ran MiXCR on the 5' RACE reads; one entry per CDR3 protein. The repertoire holds more than 100,000 distinct CDR3 sequences, approximately 6.2% seen once, with around 2% in the top ten. Study-level points and caveats: A second wave expanding day 15 to 37 was CD4+-biased; contracting clones were balanced.

This chain links TRBV5-6 with TRBJ2-1; maybe TRBD2 (5 bases). The TCR sequence derives from an adult woman who had mild COVID-19 (a few samples of this study predate the infection). Cell type and time point are not known. Sample: PBMCs or a T cell subset sorted from them (not recorded which). DNA for the CDR3: TGTGCCAGCAGCCGTTTGACGGGGTACAATGAGCAGTTCTTC. Translation: CASSRLTGYNEQFF.